The 22 T cell receptor beta chains below come from one sample, sequenced in a study of T cells in Graves' hyperthyroidism and ophthalmopathy. There were TCR beta CDR3 regions amplified from RNA transcripts. The study used the HTBI primer set for a first-round RT-PCR of the TCR CDR3. TCRdb fed the multiplex PCR reads into MiXCR, producing one record per CDR3 protein. The sample gives approximately 300,000 distinct CDR3 sequences, approximately 15% of which show up once; around 34% is in the top ten. Sample: blood. All receptors come from a young man with Graves' hyperthyroidism.

V gene TRBV12-3 or TRBV12-4 combines with J gene TRBJ2-3; D is possibly TRBD1 or TRBD2 (6 bases each). Trimming shortened V by 7 bases and J by 2 bases, and 16 bases separated the two germline ends. The CDR3 length is 15 residues. CDR3 loop: CASISRGHDTDTQYF. CDR3 DNA: TGTGCCAGCATCTCCCGGGGGCACGACACAGATACGCAGTATTTT.

This clonotype was recorded a few times. The V and J genes are TRBV7-3 and TRBJ2-3, with a tentative D call TRBD1 (5 bases). The CDR3 covers 14 residues. Per germline, CDR1 SGHTA and CDR2 FQGTGA. Trimming removed 5 bases at V and 8 bases at J, with 17 bases between. The CDR3 reads CASSPDQGGTTQYF. The CDR3 DNA reads as TGTGCCAGCAGCCCCGACCAGGGTGGTACTACGCAGTATTTT.

This clonotype was seen repeatedly, ten times or more. CDR3 residues: CASSLGGVRDQPQHF. DNA for the CDR3: TGCGCCAGCAGCTTGGGGGGGGTTAGGGATCAGCCCCAGCATTTT. V and J are TRBV5-1 and TRBJ1-5, with D possibly matching TRBD1 (5 bases). V gave up 0 bases and J gave up 5 bases, with 12 bases separating them. The length of the CDR3 is 15 residues. The germline CDR1 and CDR2 sequences are SGHRS and YFSETQ.

This clonotype was seen only once. The chain couples TRBV25-1 to TRBJ1-1; maybe TRBD1 (6 bases). In germline, CDR1 is MGHDK, CDR2 SYGVNS. V dropped 3 bases and J dropped 3 bases, with 14 bases sitting between them. The CDR3 sequence is 15 residues long. In DNA, the CDR3 is TGTGCCAGCAGTGACCAGGGGAAGGGGGACACTGAAGCTTTCTTT. Protein sequence: CASSDQGKGDTEAFF.

This clonotype showed up many times. The chain combines TRBV28 with TRBJ1-5; D perhaps matches TRBD1 (6 bases). This CDR3 is built from 13 residues. Germline CDR1 reads MDHEN; CDR2 reads SYDVKM. V dropped 7 bases and J dropped 5 bases, with 12 bases sitting between them. CDR3 amino acids: CASNKTGHQPQHF. CDR3 coding DNA: TGTGCCAGCAACAAAACAGGGCATCAGCCCCAGCATTTT.

The chain has TRBV9 and TRBJ2-3; TRBD2 matches at 12 bases. Trimming removed 4 bases from V and 4 bases from J; junction bases left unmatched: 7. Germline CDR1 SGDLS, CDR2 YYNGEE. The CDR3 loop spans 16 amino acids. The CDR3 protein is CASSTWTSGEADTQYF. The CDR3 DNA is TGTGCCAGCAGCACTTGGACTAGCGGGGAGGCAGATACGCAGTATTTT. Full variable domain (missing parts from reference TRBV9 and TRBJ2-3): DSGVTQTPKHLITATGQRVTLRCSPRSGDLSVYWYQQSLDQGLQFLIQYYNGEERAKGNILERFSAQQFPDLHSELNLSSLELGDSALYFCASSTWTSGEADTQYFGPGTRLTVL.

This clonotype has a count of ten or more. The chain links TRBV12-3 or TRBV12-4 to TRBJ2-7, with no clear D. The ends were cut back, 3 bases at V and 3 bases at J, with 9 bases in the middle. This CDR3 is 13 amino acids long. In DNA, the CDR3 is TGTGCCAGCAGTTTCCGAACCCGCTACGAGCAGTACTTC. Its protein is CASSFRTRYEQYF.

This clonotype was seen at least ten times. The J gene is TRBJ1-2, the V gene TRBV28; D not certain. V lost 6 bases and J 8 bases, leaving 19 bases between the germline ends. CDR1 and CDR2 from the germline V gene are MDHEN and SYDVKM. There are 14 residues in the CDR3. Here the CDR3 reads CASSEPQRPGGYTF. CDR3 DNA: TGTGCCAGCAGCGAACCCCAGAGGCCCGGGGGCTACACCTTC.

In this sample, this clonotype turned up many times. V usage is TRBV11-2 and J usage is TRBJ2-7; 12 bases fit TRBD2. This CDR3 has 15 residues. With 6 bases clipped from V and 0 bases from J, the junction kept 3 bases outside the gene matches. Germline V gene sequence: CDR1 SGHAT, CDR2 FQNNGV. The CDR3 here is CASRLAGGRSYEQYF. Written as DNA, the CDR3 is TGTGCCAGCAGGCTAGCGGGAGGGCGCTCCTACGAGCAGTACTTC. The whole variable domain, remainder taken from reference TRBV11-2 and TRBJ2-7, is EAGVAQSPRYKIIEKRQSVAFWCNPISGHATLYWYQQILGQGPKLLIQFQNNGVVDDSQLPKDRFSAERLKGVDSTLKIQPAKLEDSAVYLCASRLAGGRSYEQYFGPGTRLTVT.

In this sample, this clonotype turned up many times. The chain carries TRBV5-1 and TRBJ2-6; D not certain. The CDR3 extends over 15 amino acids. The ends were cut back, 4 bases at V and 0 bases at J, with 8 bases in the middle. Germline CDR1 is SGHRS and CDR2 is YFSETQ. As DNA, the CDR3 is TGCGCCAGCAGCACTCACAGCTCTGGGGCCAACGTCCTGACTTTC. It specifies CASSTHSSGANVLTF.

In this sample, this clonotype turned up many times. J is TRBJ2-3 and V is TRBV3-1; the D gene is possibly TRBD2 (5 bases). The CDR3 is 16 amino acids. V lost 4 bases and J 4 bases, leaving 18 bases between the germline ends. The germline CDR1 and CDR2 sequences are LGHDT and YNNKEL (reference sequence). For the CDR3, the DNA is TGTGCCAGCAGCCCAATGTTCGGAGGAGCCCCAGATACGCAGTATTTT. Its protein is CASSPMFGGAPDTQYF.

The sample holds a few counts of this clonotype. The chain joins TRBV5-1 to TRBJ2-4; D may match TRBD1 or TRBD2 (7 bases each). The CDR3 sequence is 14 residues long. Germline-derived CDR1 and CDR2 are SGHRS and YFSETQ. Trimming removed 4 bases from V and 5 bases from J, with 13 bases in between. The CDR3 nucleotides read TGCGCCAGCAGCGGGGGGGACAGCCAAAACATTCAGTACTTC. Translation gives CASSGGDSQNIQYF. The variable domain in full, completed from reference TRBV5-1 and TRBJ2-4, reads KAGVTQTPRYLIKTRGQQVTLSCSPISGHRSVSWYQQTPGQGLQFLFEYFSETQRNKGNFPGRFSGRQFSNSRSEMNVSTLELGDSALYLCASSGGDSQNIQYFGAGTRLSVL.

This clonotype was seen only a few times. The chain is built from TRBV3-1 and TRBJ1-2; D might be TRBD1 (6 bases). The germline V gene has CDR1 LGHDT and CDR2 YNNKEL (reference sequence). CDR3 length: 13 amino acids. The V end lost 4 bases, the J end lost 7 bases, and 13 bases lay between the germline ends. The CDR3, as DNA: TGTGCCAGCAGCCCGAGGGGGTTGGGTGGCTACACCTTC. This codes for CASSPRGLGGYTF. The full variable domain, rest sourced from reference TRBV3-1 and TRBJ1-2, is DTAVSQTPKYLVTQMGNDKSIKCEQNLGHDTMYWYKQDSKKFLKIMFSYNNKELIINETVPNRFSPKSPDKAHLNLHINSLELGDSAVYFCASSPRGLGGYTFGSGTRLTVV.

This clonotype was detected many times. The V call is TRBV10-3, the J call TRBJ1-1, with 7 nucleotides matching TRBD1. Trimming removed 6 bases from V and 1 base from J; junction bases left unmatched: 8. Germline V CDR1 and CDR2: ENHRY, SYGVKD. The CDR3 spans 15 residues. The CDR3 DNA follows: TGTGCCATCAGCGACCGGGACAGCCCGAACACTGAAGCTTTCTTT. This gives the protein CAISDRDSPNTEAFF.

This clonotype was picked up a small number of times. This sequence joins TRBV24-1 and TRBJ2-2; D is unresolved. The CDR3 spans 15 residues. Germline loops: CDR1 KGHDR, CDR2 SFDVKD. Trimming took off 1 base at V and 10 bases at J, with 15 bases between the two ends. CDR3 coding DNA: TGTGCCACCAGTGATTTCCCGGACGGTGAAGCGGAGCTGTTTTTT. Its translation is CATSDFPDGEAELFF.

This clonotype came up a few times. The chain is built from TRBV5-4 and TRBJ1-4; unclear D gene. CDR1 SGHNT and CDR2 YYREEE come from the germline V gene (reference sequence). Trimming removed 2 bases at V and 8 bases at J, with 10 bases between. This CDR3 has 13 residues. The CDR3 sequence is CASSFFPGEKLFF. DNA for the CDR3: TGTGCCAGCAGCTTCTTTCCTGGGGAAAAACTGTTTTTT.

This clonotype was counted many times. This sequence joins TRBV12-5 and TRBJ2-7; D is perhaps TRBD2 (5 bases). The V gene lost 1 base and the J gene lost 6 bases, with 10 bases spanning the gap. The germline gives CDR1 LGHNT, CDR2 FRNRAP. The CDR3 contains 13 residues. The CDR3 sequence: CASGLEPEGEQYF. CDR3 sequence (DNA): TGTGCTAGTGGTTTGGAACCAGAGGGCGAGCAGTACTTC.

This clonotype was found many times. V is TRBV3-1 and J is TRBJ2-1; TRBD2 aligns across 14 bases. The J segment lost 9 bases and the V segment lost 3 bases, leaving 4 bases of the junction unmatched. CDR3 length equals 15 residues. The germline V gene encodes CDR1 LGHDT and CDR2 YNNKEL (reference sequence). CDR3 region: CASSQGLAGVGEQFF. In nucleotides, the CDR3 is TGTGCCAGCAGCCAGGGACTAGCGGGAGTTGGTGAGCAGTTCTTC.

A remark on this clonotype: Germline and junction disagree at one end, which may indicate a read error. The V call is TRBV7-3, the J call TRBJ2-2, with D perhaps matching TRBD2 (6 bases). CDR3 length equals 14 residues. Germline V lookup: CDR1 SGHTA, CDR2 FQGTGA. The CDR3 region is CAGSPIAGNGELFF. Here the CDR3 DNA reads TGTGCCGGCAGCCCCATTGCGGGAAACGGGGAGCTGTTTTTT.

The J gene is TRBJ1-4, the V gene TRBV29-1; TRBD1 might be the D (6 bases). Per the germline V gene, CDR1 is SQVTM and CDR2 is ANQGSEA. The V and J ends lost 0 bases and 7 bases respectively, with 18 bases between them. The CDR3 has 16 amino acids. The CDR3 DNA is TGCAGCGTTGAAGATTGGACAGTGGGGGTTGGTGAAAAACTGTTTTTT. Amino acid sequence: CSVEDWTVGVGEKLFF.

V is TRBV11-2 and J is TRBJ2-7, with D perhaps matching TRBD1 (5 bases). The ends were cut back, 5 bases at V and 7 bases at J, with 18 bases in the middle. The CDR3 contains 14 residues. Looked up from germline, CDR1 is SGHAT and CDR2 is FQNNGV. The CDR3 reads CASSADAAGWEQYF. CDR3 DNA: TGTGCCAGCAGCGCCGACGCGGCAGGGTGGGAGCAGTACTTC.

In this sample, this clonotype turned up many times. The V call is TRBV7-9, the J call TRBJ1-1; D is uncertain. Trimming cost V 2 bases and J 4 bases, with 14 bases left between them. This CDR3 contains 15 residues. Germline CDR1 is SEHNR and CDR2 is FQNEAQ (reference sequence). The CDR3 sequence: CASSLKGSVGTEAFF. The CDR3 DNA is TGTGCCAGCAGCTTAAAGGGCTCTGTTGGCACTGAAGCTTTCTTT.